Listed here are 22 T cell receptor beta chains from one sample, sequenced in a study of T cells in Graves' hyperthyroidism and ophthalmopathy. TCR beta CDR3 sequences were amplified from RNA transcripts. First-round RT-PCR with HTBI primers amplified the TCR CDR3 region. Via MiXCR, TCRdb re-called the multiplex PCR reads, giving one row per CDR3 protein. Of fewer than 350,000 distinct CDR3 sequences in the sample, about a sixth are singletons; the top ten hold around a sixth. Source material: blood. These receptors were taken from a middle-aged woman with Graves' ophthalmopathy.

This clonotype was counted at least ten times. The DNA for the CDR3 is TGTGCCAGCAGCAGACGGGACACTGTCTCCTACGAGCAGTACTTC. Residues: CASSRRDTVSYEQYF. The rearrangement joins TRBV6-1 to TRBJ2-7; maybe TRBD1 (6 bases). The CDR3 runs 15 residues. The V end was cut by 6 bases, the J end by 0 bases, with 15 bases between. CDR1 and CDR2 from the germline V gene are MNHNS and SASEGT.

V and J are TRBV20-1 and TRBJ2-5; 11 nucleotides match TRBD2. The J segment lost 4 bases and the V segment lost 3 bases, leaving 7 bases of the junction unmatched. Germline V gives CDR1 DFQATT, CDR2 SNEGSKA (reference sequence). This CDR3 has 15 amino acids. The CDR3 nucleotides are TGCAGTGCTAGTGGTAGCGGGGGGGCTGGAGAGACCCAGTACTTC. Encoded protein: CSASGSGGAGETQYF.

At least ten counts were recorded for this clonotype. This sequence joins TRBV6-2 or TRBV6-3 and TRBJ2-7, with 8 bases fitting TRBD1. The germline V gene encodes CDR1 MNHEY and CDR2 SVGEGT. The CDR3 contains 15 residues. Losses at the gene ends were 6 bases for V and 0 bases for J; bases not matched to a gene: 7. The CDR3: CASRFDRGPSYEQYF. CDR3 DNA sequence: TGTGCCAGCAGATTCGACAGGGGACCCTCCTACGAGCAGTACTTC.

This chain uses TRBV28 with TRBJ1-2; TRBD1 aligns across 7 bases. The CDR3 is 15 residues long. CDR1 and CDR2 (germline): MDHEN, SYDVKM. After removal of 4 bases from V and 3 bases from J, the junction contained 8 bases not matched to a gene. CDR3 sequence: CASSSRTGFYYGYTF. CDR3 nucleotides: TGTGCCAGCAGTTCCCGGACAGGATTTTACTATGGCTACACCTTC.

In DNA, the CDR3 is TGTGCCAGCTCACCTATCAGGGCGTCCCGGGGCGAGCAGTACTTC. Translating gives CASSPIRASRGEQYF. This chain uses TRBV18 with TRBJ2-7, with D perhaps matching TRBD1 or TRBD2 (5 bases each). The CDR3 totals 15 residues. The germline V gene encodes CDR1 KGHSH and CDR2 LQKENI. Trimming shortened V by 3 bases and J by 6 bases, and 18 bases separated the two germline ends.

This sequence joins TRBV13 and TRBJ1-5; unclear D gene. This CDR3 contains 13 residues. CDR1 PRHDT and CDR2 FYEKMQ come from the germline V gene (reference sequence). Trimming took 8 bases from V and 1 from J, leaving 9 bases between them. CDR3 nucleotides: TGTGCCAGCCACTTGTTGAGCAATCAGCCCCAGCATTTT. Protein sequence: CASHLLSNQPQHF.

The J gene is TRBJ2-7, the V gene TRBV2, with 12 nucleotides matching TRBD1. CDR1 and CDR2 from the germline V gene are SNHLY and FYNNEI. The CDR3 has 14 residues. V gave up 7 bases and J gave up 12 bases; unmatched junction bases: 13. This CDR3 reads CASKVGDRGQRSYF. DNA of the CDR3: TGTGCCAGCAAAGTCGGGGACAGGGGGCAACGATCGTACTTC.

This clonotype was observed at least ten times. V and J are TRBV11-2 and TRBJ2-7; maybe TRBD1 (5 bases). V was trimmed by 7 bases and J by 2 bases, leaving 15 bases between them. The CDR3 is 14 residues long. CDR1 is SGHAT, CDR2 FQNNGV, per germline. The chain's CDR3 is CASKLTGLPYEQYF. For the CDR3, the DNA is TGTGCCAGCAAATTAACAGGATTGCCCTACGAGCAGTACTTC.

The chain employs TRBV5-1 and TRBJ1-1; TRBD1 matches 7 bases. Germline V gene data show CDR1 as SGHRS and CDR2 as YFSETQ. V lost 4 bases, J lost 4 bases, and 19 bases stayed unmatched. The CDR3 is 18 residues long. CDR3 protein: CASSPRPGGGRSGTEAFF. The CDR3 DNA is TGCGCCAGCAGCCCCCGTCCAGGGGGGGGACGTTCGGGCACTGAAGCTTTCTTT.

At least ten counts were recorded for this clonotype. The V gene is TRBV20-1, the J gene TRBJ2-7; D unclear. CDR3 length: 12 amino acids. Germline lookup yields CDR1 DFQATT and CDR2 SNEGSKA (reference sequence). Trimming pared 5 bases from V and 5 bases from J, leaving 13 bases between. The DNA of the CDR3 is TGCAGTGCTCTACCTTCGACCAACGAGCAGTACTTC. This translates into CSALPSTNEQYF.

The sample holds many counts of this clonotype. The chain couples TRBV5-1 to TRBJ2-2, with D hard to call. V was clipped by 1 base and J by 6 bases, with 7 bases between them. CDR1 and CDR2 from the germline V gene are SGHRS and YFSETQ. This CDR3 spans 13 amino acids. DNA of the CDR3: TGCGCCAGCAGCTTGCCAAGGGCCGGGGAGCTGTTTTTT. Its protein product is CASSLPRAGELFF.

There are many counts of this clonotype. This chain uses TRBV20-1 with TRBJ2-7, with D hard to call. The CDR3 covers 12 residues. Deletions cut 2 bases from V and 4 bases from J, with 9 bases between. Germline V gene lookup returns CDR1 DFQATT and CDR2 SNEGSKA (reference sequence). In DNA, the CDR3 is TGCAGTGCTAGACCAGACCCTTACGAGCAGTACTTC. Translation gives CSARPDPYEQYF.

This clonotype came up many times. The chain carries TRBV11-2 and TRBJ2-7; TRBD1 matches at 7 bases. Trimming removed 5 bases from V and 6 bases from J; junction bases left unmatched: 13. This CDR3 comprises 15 residues. CDR1 SGHAT and CDR2 FQNNGV come from the germline V gene. The CDR3 nucleotides read TGTGCCAGCAGCAGTACAGGGGTGCACCTCGGCGAGCAGTACTTC. It yields the protein CASSSTGVHLGEQYF.

In its sample, this clonotype was seen many times. The chain carries TRBV6-1 and TRBJ2-5, with a weak D call TRBD2 (6 bases). The germline V gene encodes CDR1 MNHNS and CDR2 SASEGT. Trimming took 2 bases from V and 3 from J, leaving 10 bases between them. The CDR3 is made up of 14 amino acids. The CDR3 DNA reads TGTGCCAGCAGTGAATTCTGGAGGGAAGAGACCCAGTACTTC. It specifies CASSEFWREETQYF.

There are many counts of this clonotype. This chain uses TRBV12-3 or TRBV12-4 with TRBJ2-7, with D perhaps TRBD1 or TRBD2 (5 bases each). CDR3 length: 14 residues. V was shortened by 6 bases and J by 0 bases, with 12 bases between the two germline ends. The CDR3 DNA reads as TGTGCCAGCAGCCGGGACGGAATCTCCTACGAGCAGTACTTC. Its protein is CASSRDGISYEQYF.

This clonotype was seen ten or more times. The chain uses TRBV5-1 and TRBJ2-7; 8 nucleotides line up with TRBD2. Germline V gives CDR1 SGHRS, CDR2 YFSETQ. V shed 3 bases, J shed 5 bases, and the junction held 16 bases outside the gene matches. The CDR3 consists of 17 residues. The CDR3 reads CASSSPFSGTRFNEQYF. In nucleotides, the CDR3 is TGCGCCAGCAGCTCCCCTTTTTCCGGGACTAGGTTCAACGAGCAGTACTTC.

In this sample, this clonotype turned up many times. This chain links TRBV10-3 with TRBJ2-7; the match to TRBD1 covers 11 bases. CDR1 and CDR2 (germline): ENHRY, SYGVKD. Trimming at V came to 6 bases and at J to 0 bases, leaving 4 bases not matched to a gene. The CDR3 runs to 15 residues. This CDR3 is CAIRAGQGASYEQYF. Here the CDR3 DNA reads TGTGCCATCAGGGCTGGACAGGGGGCCTCCTACGAGCAGTACTTC.

This clonotype was detected many times. The chain carries TRBV28 and TRBJ1-6; tentatively, D is TRBD1 (5 bases). Looked up from germline, CDR1 is MDHEN and CDR2 is SYDVKM. CDR3 size: 15 residues. V was cut by 9 bases and J by 0 bases, with 12 bases left in between. CDR3 sequence reads: CASTRDISYNSPLHF. The DNA of the CDR3 is TGTGCCAGTACCAGGGATATCTCCTATAATTCACCCCTCCACTTT.

The V and J genes are TRBV27 and TRBJ1-6; D call uncertain. The V gene lost 6 bases and the J gene lost 7 bases, with 16 bases spanning the gap. Germline loops: CDR1 MNHEY, CDR2 SMNVEV (reference sequence). The CDR3 length is 15 residues. For the CDR3, the DNA is TGTGCCAGCAGCCCCCGCACGTCGGAGAATTCACCCCTCCACTTT. Protein: CASSPRTSENSPLHF.

This clonotype was recorded many times. This chain joins TRBV29-1 and TRBJ1-1; 9 positions match TRBD1. The germline gives CDR1 SQVTM, CDR2 ANQGSEA. V lost 6 bases to trimming and J lost 8 bases; unmatched junction nucleotides: 4. The CDR3 contains 11 residues. CDR3 bases: TGCAGCGTCGGAACAGGGGGCGAAGCTTTCTTT. This encodes CSVGTGGEAFF.

Ten or more counts support this clonotype. J is TRBJ2-6 and V is TRBV19, with D unclear. CDR1 and CDR2 from the germline V gene are LNHDA and SQIVND (reference sequence). The CDR3 contains 15 residues. V was cut by 1 base and J by 4 bases, with 8 bases left in between. The CDR3 nucleotides read TGTGCCAGTAGTATAGGATTAGCCGGGGCCAACGTCCTGACTTTC. The encoded protein is CASSIGLAGANVLTF.

This clonotype was counted many times. The V call is TRBV7-2, the J call TRBJ2-7, with 8 bases fitting TRBD2. CDR1 SGHTA and CDR2 FQGNSA come from the germline V gene. Trimming cost V 3 bases and J 4 bases; bases outside gene matches: 5. CDR3 length: 14 residues. The DNA of the CDR3 is TGTGCCAGCAGCTTGCCCGGGAGGGTGTACGAGCAGTACTTC. The encoded protein is CASSLPGRVYEQYF.